These T cell receptor beta chains were read from a single sample in a study of blood T cell repertoires in COVID-19. TCRdb's copy holds only in-frame clones and misses some; the assay was immunoSEQ multiplex PCR. In the table there are about 300,000 clones, around 84% of which are singletons. The source material was PBMCs or T cells enriched from blood (not recorded which). The receptors were sampled from a man younger than 40 who had recovered from COVID-19. CDR3s include the opening cysteine and the closing phenylalanine or tryptophan.

J: TRBJ2-2
V: TRBV6-2/TRBV6-3
CDR3: CASSYGSSGNTGELFF

J: TRBJ1-2
V: TRBV30
CDR3: CAWSEDRGDGYTF

J: TRBJ1-1
V: TRBV11-2
CDR3: CASSLLRDRGHHTEAFF

J: TRBJ1-5
V: TRBV4-1
CDR3: CASSQAPLEPQHF

J: TRBJ1-2
V: TRBV5-5
CDR3: CASSSTGFRYGYTF

J: TRBJ1-6
V: TRBV6-5
CDR3: CASRPDRANSPLHF

J: TRBJ1-4
V: TRBV5-1
CDR3: CASSPGGGRTNEKLFF

J: TRBJ2-1
V: TRBV3-1/TRBV3-2
CDR3: CASSQDLLGQGKLYNEQFF

J: TRBJ2-3
V: TRBV7-9
CDR3: CASSLVYRDPSTDTQYF

J: TRBJ2-1
V: TRBV3-1/TRBV3-2
CDR3: CASSQAGFEQFF

J: TRBJ1-2
V: TRBV7-9
CDR3: CASSPGGRGSYGYTF

J: TRBJ2-7
V: TRBV5-4
CDR3: CASSESGVSYEQYF

J: TRBJ2-1
V: TRBV27
CDR3: CASSPRDRALGEQFF

J: TRBJ1-6
V: TRBV5-1
CDR3: CASSSGTGGKSPLHF

J: TRBJ1-2
V: TRBV24-1
CDR3: CATSDRQGPNYGYTF

J: TRBJ2-7
V: TRBV11-3
CDR3: CASSLGRDSYEQYF

J: TRBJ2-7
V: TRBV11-3
CDR3: CASSLDGERPSYEQYF

J: TRBJ2-2
V: TRBV5-6
CDR3: CASSSFGLSAGELFF

J: TRBJ1-6
V: TRBV5-1
CDR3: CASSVQGSSYNSPLHF

J: TRBJ1-5
V: TRBV18
CDR3: CASSPPTELNQPQHF

J: TRBJ2-5
V: TRBV29-1
CDR3: CSVDRDTHGETQYF

J: TRBJ1-4
V: TRBV5-1
CDR3: CASSLTRGSNEKLFF

J: TRBJ2-7
V: TRBV30
CDR3: CAWSSIGRENYEQYF

J: TRBJ1-2
V: TRBV12-3/TRBV12-4
CDR3: CASSPKGYTF

J: TRBJ2-5
V: TRBV24-1
CDR3: CATSEAGGQETQYF

J: TRBJ2-7
V: TRBV5-5
CDR3: CASSPWTGPRGLAEDEQYF